What follows describes a single T cell receptor beta chain. CDR3 size: 17 residues. The germline gives CDR1 SGDLS, CDR2 YYNGEE. V shed 0 bases, J shed 4 bases, and the junction held 4 bases outside the gene matches. These data are taken from a study of blood T cell repertoires in COVID-19. Study overall: Acute and convalescent COVID-19 samples came from the United States, Italy and Spain. T cells, B-cell-depleted T cells, or PBMCs supplied cDNA or gDNA.

Participant-reported clinical history was the basis for cohort assignment. Sequenced by immunoSEQ multiplex PCR; TCRdb stores in-frame clones only, minus some. The sample has approximately 160,000 clones, around four fifths seen once. Material: PBMCs or T cells enriched from blood (not recorded which). This sequence was found in a woman aged 45-59 years in a cohort exposed to, infected with or recovered from COVID-19 (not recorded which). The chain is built from TRBV9 and TRBJ2-2, with TRBD2 matching 12 bases. The CDR3: CASSVVASGRATGELFF. In DNA form, the CDR3 reads TGTGCCAGCAGCGTAGTGGCTAGCGGGAGGGCCACCGGGGAGCTGTTTTTT.